Here is one T cell receptor beta chain with its context. The antigen remains unidentified. CDR1 and CDR2 (germline): GTSNPN, SVGIG (reference sequence). CDR3 length: 14 residues. V lost 3 bases to trimming and J lost 2 bases, with 13 bases between them. Caucasian individuals from Russia who were healthy and aged roughly 6 to 95 acted as donors. Primers used in a second PCR of roughly 7 to 12 cycles were a sample-barcoded 5' primer and a J-beta primer mix. One entry per CDR3 protein results from TCRdb running MiXCR on the 5' RACE reads. In the table there are approximately 1.5 million distinct CDR3 sequences, under 55% of which are singletons. The sample originates from a study of blood T cells in healthy people across ages. General study findings and limits: The donors' CMV status was not determined, possibly confounding changes in expanded clonotypes.

The chain joins TRBV30 to TRBJ1-2; unclear D gene. Material for sequencing was blood. This TCR was sampled from a woman aged 18-29 years in good health. This CDR3 reads CAWSREPLNYGYTF. The CDR3 DNA sequence: TGTGCCTGGAGCCGGGAGCCTTTAAACTATGGCTACACCTTC.